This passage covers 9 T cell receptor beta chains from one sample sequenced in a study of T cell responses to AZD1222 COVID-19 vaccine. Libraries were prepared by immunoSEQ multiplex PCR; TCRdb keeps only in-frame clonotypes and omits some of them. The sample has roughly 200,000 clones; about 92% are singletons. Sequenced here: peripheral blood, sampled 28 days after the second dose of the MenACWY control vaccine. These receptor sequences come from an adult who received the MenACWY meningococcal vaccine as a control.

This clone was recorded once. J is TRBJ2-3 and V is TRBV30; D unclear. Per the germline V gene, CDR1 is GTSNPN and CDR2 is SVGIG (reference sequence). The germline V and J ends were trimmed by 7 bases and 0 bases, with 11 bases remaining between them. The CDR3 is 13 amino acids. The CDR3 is CAFQPESTDTQYF. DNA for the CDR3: TGTGCCTTCCAGCCTGAAAGCACAGATACGCAGTATTTT.

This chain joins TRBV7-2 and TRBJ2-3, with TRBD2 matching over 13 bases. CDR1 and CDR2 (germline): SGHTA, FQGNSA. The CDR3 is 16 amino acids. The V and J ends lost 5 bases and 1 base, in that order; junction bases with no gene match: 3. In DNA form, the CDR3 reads TGTGCCAGCAGCCCAGGACTAGCGGGAGGCACAGATACGCAGTATTTT. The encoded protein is CASSPGLAGGTDTQYF.

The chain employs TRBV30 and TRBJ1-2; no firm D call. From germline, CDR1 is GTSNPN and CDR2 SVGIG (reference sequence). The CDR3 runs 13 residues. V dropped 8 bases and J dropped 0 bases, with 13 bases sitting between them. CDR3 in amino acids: CASLGEANYGYTF. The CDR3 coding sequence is TGTGCCAGCCTCGGCGAAGCTAACTATGGCTACACCTTC. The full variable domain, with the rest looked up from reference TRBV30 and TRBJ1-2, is SQTIHQWPATLVQPVGSPLSLECTVEGTSNPNLYWYRQAAGRGLQLLFYSVGIGQISSEVPQNLSASRPQDRQFILSSKKLLLSDSGFYLCASLGEANYGYTFGSGTRLTVV.

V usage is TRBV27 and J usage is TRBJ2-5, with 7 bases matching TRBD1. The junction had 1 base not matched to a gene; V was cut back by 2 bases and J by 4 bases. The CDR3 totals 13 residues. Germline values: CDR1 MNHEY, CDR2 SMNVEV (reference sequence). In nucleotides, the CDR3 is TGTGCCAGCAGTTTAACAGGGGCAGAGACCCAGTACTTC. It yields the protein CASSLTGAETQYF.

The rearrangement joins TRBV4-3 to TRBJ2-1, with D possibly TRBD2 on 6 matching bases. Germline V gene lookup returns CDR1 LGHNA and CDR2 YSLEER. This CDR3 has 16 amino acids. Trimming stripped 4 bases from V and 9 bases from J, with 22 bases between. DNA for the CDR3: TGCGCCAGCAGCCCCCAACTAGCCCGGTCGGGGAGTGAGCAGTTCTTC. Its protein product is CASSPQLARSGSEQFF.

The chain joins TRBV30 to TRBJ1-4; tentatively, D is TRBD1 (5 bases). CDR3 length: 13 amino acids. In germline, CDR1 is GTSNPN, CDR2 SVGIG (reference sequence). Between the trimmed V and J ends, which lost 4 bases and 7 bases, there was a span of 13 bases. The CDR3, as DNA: TGTGCCTGGACCCCCGGACAAGCTGAAAAACTGTTTTTT. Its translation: CAWTPGQAEKLFF.

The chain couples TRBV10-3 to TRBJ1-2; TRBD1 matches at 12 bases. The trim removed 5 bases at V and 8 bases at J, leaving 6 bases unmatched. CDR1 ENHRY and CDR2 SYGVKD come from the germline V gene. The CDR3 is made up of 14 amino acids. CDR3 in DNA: TGTGCCATCAGTCCGGGACAGGGGGCCACCGGCTACACCTTC. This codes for CAISPGQGATGYTF.

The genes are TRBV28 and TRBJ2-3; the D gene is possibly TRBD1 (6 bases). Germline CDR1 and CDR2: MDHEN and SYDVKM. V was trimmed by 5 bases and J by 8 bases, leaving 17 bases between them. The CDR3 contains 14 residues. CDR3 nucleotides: TGTGCCAGCAGTGAACACAGGGATGGGGGTACGCAGTATTTT. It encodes CASSEHRDGGTQYF.

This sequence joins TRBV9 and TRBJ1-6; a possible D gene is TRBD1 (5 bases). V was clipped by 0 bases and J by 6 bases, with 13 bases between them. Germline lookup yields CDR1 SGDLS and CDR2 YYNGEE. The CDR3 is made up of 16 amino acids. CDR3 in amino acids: CASSVDVGGANSPLHF. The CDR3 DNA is TGTGCCAGCAGCGTAGACGTCGGGGGTGCTAATTCACCCCTCCACTTT.